The present T cell receptor beta chain was sequenced within a study of T-cell memory formation after mild COVID-19. From the 5' RACE reads, TCRdb called clonotypes with MiXCR, one entry per CDR3 protein. The sample lists about 100,000 distinct CDR3 sequences, 11% occurring once. Germline CDR1 PRHDT, CDR2 FYEKMQ (reference sequence). J was trimmed by 11 bases and V by 0 bases; bases with no gene match: 3. The CDR3 runs to 12 residues. This clonotype was counted a few times. This receptor was identified in a man in his late teens or twenties who had mild COVID-19 (a few samples of this study predate the infection). Cell type and time point are not known. The J gene is TRBJ1-1, the V gene TRBV13; 7 bases are shared with TRBD1. Input material: PBMCs or a T cell subset sorted from them (not recorded which). This CDR3 is CASSLGTGLAFF. The CDR3 nucleotides read TGTGCCAGCAGCTTAGGGACAGGGCTCGCTTTCTTT.